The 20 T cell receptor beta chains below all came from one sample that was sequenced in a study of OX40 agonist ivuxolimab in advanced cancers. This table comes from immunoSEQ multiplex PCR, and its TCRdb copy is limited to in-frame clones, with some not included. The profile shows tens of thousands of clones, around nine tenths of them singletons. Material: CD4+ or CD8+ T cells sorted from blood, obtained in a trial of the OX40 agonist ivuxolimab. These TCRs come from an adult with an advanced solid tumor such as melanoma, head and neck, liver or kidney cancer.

CDR3 DNA sequence: TGCGCCAGCAGCCCAGTCTCGGACGGGAACCCATACGAGCAGTACTTC. Amino acid sequence: CASSPVSDGNPYEQYF. The gene calls are TRBV4-3 and TRBJ2-7; TRBD2 might be the D (5 bases). The CDR3 sequence is 16 residues long. Per the germline V gene, CDR1 is LGHNA and CDR2 is YSLEER. V was trimmed by 4 bases and J by 4 bases, leaving 20 bases between them.

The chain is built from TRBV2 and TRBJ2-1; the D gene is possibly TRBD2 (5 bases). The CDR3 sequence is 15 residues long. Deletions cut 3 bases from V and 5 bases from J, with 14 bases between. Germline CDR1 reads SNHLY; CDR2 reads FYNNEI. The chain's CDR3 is CASSDERESDNEQFF. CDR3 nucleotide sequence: TGTGCCAGCAGTGACGAGAGGGAGAGCGACAATGAGCAGTTCTTC. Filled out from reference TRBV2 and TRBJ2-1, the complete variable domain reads EPEVTQTPSHQVTQMGQEVILRCVPISNHLYFYWYRQILGQKVEFLVSFYNNEISEKSEIFDDQFSVERPDGSNFTLKIRSTKLEDSAMYFCASSDERESDNEQFFGPGTRLTVL.

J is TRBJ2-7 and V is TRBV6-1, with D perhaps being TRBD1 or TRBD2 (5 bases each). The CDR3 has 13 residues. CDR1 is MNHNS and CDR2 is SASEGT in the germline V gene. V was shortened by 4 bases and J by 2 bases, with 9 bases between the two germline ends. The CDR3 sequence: CASSGPGPYEQYF. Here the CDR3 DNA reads TGTGCCAGCAGTGGCCCGGGACCCTACGAGCAGTACTTC.

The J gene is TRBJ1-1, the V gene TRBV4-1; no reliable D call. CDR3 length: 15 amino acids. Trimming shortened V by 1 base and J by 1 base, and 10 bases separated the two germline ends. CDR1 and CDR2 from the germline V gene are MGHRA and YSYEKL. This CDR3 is CASSQGSLSNTEAFF. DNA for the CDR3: TGCGCCAGCAGCCAAGGCAGTCTTTCGAACACTGAAGCTTTCTTT.

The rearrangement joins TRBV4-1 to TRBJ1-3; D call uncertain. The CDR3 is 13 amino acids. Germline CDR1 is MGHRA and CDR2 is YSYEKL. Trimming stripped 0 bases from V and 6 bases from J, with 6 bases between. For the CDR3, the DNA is TGCGCCAGCAGCCAAGAGGTAGTAAACACCATATATTTT. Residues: CASSQEVVNTIYF.

The CDR3, as DNA: TGTGCCAGCAGCTACCGGGGGGAGTACCAAGCTTTCTTT. Translating it yields CASSYRGEYQAFF. The chain recombines TRBV5-4 with TRBJ1-1; TRBD1 might be the D (5 bases). Deletions cut 3 bases from V and 9 bases from J, with 15 bases between. This CDR3 is 13 amino acids long. Looked up from germline, CDR1 is SGHNT and CDR2 is YYREEE (reference sequence).

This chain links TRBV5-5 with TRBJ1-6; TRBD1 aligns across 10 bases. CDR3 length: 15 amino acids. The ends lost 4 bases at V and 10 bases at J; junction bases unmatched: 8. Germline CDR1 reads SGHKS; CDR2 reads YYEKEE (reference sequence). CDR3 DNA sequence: TGTGCCAGCAGCGGATTTCGGGACAGGGGATCACCCCTCCACTTT. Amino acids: CASSGFRDRGSPLHF.

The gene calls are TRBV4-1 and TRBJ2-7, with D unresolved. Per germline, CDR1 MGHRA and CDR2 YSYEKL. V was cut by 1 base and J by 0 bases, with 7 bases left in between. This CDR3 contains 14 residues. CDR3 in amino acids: CASSQGGGSYEQYF. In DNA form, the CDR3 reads TGCGCCAGCAGCCAAGGCGGCGGCTCCTACGAGCAGTACTTC.

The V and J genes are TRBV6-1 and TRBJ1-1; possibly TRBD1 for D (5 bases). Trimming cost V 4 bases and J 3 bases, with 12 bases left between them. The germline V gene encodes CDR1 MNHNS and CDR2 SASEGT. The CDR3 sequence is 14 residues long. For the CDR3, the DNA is TGTGCCAGCAGTGTTTTTTGGGGGGACACTGAAGCTTTCTTT. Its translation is CASSVFWGDTEAFF.

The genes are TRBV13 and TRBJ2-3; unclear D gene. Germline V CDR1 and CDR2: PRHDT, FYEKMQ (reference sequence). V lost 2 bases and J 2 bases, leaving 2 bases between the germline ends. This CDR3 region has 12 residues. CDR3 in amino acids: CASSLNTDTQYF. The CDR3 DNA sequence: TGTGCCAGCAGCTTAAACACAGATACGCAGTATTTT.

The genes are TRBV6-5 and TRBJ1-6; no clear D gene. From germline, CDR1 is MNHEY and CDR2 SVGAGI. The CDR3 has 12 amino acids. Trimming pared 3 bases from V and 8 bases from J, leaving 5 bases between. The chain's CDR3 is CASSYLDSPLHF. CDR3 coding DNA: TGTGCCAGCAGTTATTTAGATTCACCCCTCCACTTT.

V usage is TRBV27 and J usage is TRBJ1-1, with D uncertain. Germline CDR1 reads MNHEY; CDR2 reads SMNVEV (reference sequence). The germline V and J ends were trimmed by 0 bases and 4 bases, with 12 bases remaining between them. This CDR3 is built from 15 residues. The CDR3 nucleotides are TGTGCCAGCAGTTTATCGGGCGGGCCAGGCACTGAAGCTTTCTTT. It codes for CASSLSGGPGTEAFF.

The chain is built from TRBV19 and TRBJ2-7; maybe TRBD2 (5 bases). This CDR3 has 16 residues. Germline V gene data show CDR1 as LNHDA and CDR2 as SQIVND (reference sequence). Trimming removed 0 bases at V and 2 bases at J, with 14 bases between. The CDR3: CASSIDFGLPAYEQYV. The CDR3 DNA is TGTGCCAGTAGTATAGATTTCGGACTGCCAGCCTACGAGCAGTACGTC.

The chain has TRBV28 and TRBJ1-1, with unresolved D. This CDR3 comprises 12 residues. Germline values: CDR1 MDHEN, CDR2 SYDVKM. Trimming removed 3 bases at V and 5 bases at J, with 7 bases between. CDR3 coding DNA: TGTGCCAGCAGTTTGGTGGGAACTGAAGCTTTCTTT. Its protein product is CASSLVGTEAFF.

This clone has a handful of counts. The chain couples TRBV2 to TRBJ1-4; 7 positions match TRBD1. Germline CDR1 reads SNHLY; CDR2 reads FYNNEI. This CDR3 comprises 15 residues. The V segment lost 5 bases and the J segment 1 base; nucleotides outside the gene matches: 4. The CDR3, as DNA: TGTGCCAGCAGTAGACAGGGCGGAACTAATGAAAAACTGTTTTTT. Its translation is CASSRQGGTNEKLFF.

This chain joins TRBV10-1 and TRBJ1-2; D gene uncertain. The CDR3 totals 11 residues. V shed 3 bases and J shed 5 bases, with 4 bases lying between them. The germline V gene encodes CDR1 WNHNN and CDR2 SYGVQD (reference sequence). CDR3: CASSDSYGYTF. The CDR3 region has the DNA TGCGCCAGCAGTGATAGTTATGGCTACACCTTC.

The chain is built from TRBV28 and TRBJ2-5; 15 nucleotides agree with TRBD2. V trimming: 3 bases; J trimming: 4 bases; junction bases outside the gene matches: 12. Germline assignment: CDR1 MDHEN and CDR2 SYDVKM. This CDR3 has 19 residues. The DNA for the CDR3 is TGTGCCAGCAGTTTCCCTAGGACTAGCGGGAGGGCCACCACAGAGACCCAGTACTTC. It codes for CASSFPRTSGRATTETQYF.

The chain's CDR3 is CAWSQGSGREGDTQYF. The CDR3 region has the DNA TGTGCCTGGAGTCAGGGTAGCGGGAGGGAAGGAGATACGCAGTATTTT. The V gene is TRBV30, the J gene TRBJ2-3; TRBD2 matches at 11 bases. The germline gives CDR1 GTSNPN, CDR2 SVGIG (reference sequence). This CDR3 is built from 16 residues. V trimming: 2 bases; J trimming: 5 bases; junction bases outside the gene matches: 9.

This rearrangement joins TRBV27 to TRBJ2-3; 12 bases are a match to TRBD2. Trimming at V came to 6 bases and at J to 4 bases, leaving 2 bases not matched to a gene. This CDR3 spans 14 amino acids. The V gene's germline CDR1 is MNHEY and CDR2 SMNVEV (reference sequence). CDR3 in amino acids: CASRTSGRPDTQYF. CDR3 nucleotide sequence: TGTGCCAGCAGGACTAGCGGGAGACCAGATACGCAGTATTTT.

CDR3 coding DNA: TGTGCCAGCAGTGAAGTAGAGAACACTGAAGCTTTCTTT. Its translation is CASSEVENTEAFF. The chain carries TRBV6-4 and TRBJ1-1; D unresolved. V lost 3 bases and J lost 1, with 6 bases in between. The CDR3 is 13 amino acids. Germline V lookup: CDR1 MRHNA, CDR2 SNTAGT.